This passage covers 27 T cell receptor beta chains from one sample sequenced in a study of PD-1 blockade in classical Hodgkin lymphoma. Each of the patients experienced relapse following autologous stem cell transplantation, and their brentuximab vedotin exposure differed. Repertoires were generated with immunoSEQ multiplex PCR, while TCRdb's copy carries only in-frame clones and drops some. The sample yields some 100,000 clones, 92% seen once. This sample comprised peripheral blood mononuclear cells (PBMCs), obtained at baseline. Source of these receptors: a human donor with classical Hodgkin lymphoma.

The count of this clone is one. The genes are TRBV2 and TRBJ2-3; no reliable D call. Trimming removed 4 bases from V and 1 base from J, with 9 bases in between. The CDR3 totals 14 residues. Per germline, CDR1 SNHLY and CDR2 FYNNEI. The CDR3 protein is CASSVTRGTDTQYF. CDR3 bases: TGTGCCAGCAGTGTTACTCGGGGCACAGATACGCAGTATTTT.

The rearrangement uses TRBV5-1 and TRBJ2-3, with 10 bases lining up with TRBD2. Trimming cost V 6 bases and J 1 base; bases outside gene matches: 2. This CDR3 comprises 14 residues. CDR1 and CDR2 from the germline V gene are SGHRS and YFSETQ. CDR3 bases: TGCGCCAGCAACCTAGCGGGAGGCACAGATACGCAGTATTTT. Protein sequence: CASNLAGGTDTQYF. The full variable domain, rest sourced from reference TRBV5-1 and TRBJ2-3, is KAGVTQTPRYLIKTRGQQVTLSCSPISGHRSVSWYQQTPGQGLQFLFEYFSETQRNKGNFPGRFSGRQFSNSRSEMNVSTLELGDSALYLCASNLAGGTDTQYFGPGTRLTVL.

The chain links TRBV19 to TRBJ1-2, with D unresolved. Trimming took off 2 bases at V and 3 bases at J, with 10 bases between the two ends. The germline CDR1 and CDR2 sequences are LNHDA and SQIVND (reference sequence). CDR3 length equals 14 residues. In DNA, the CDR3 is TGTGCCAGTAGTATATACTCCGATTACTATGGCTACACCTTC. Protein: CASSIYSDYYGYTF.

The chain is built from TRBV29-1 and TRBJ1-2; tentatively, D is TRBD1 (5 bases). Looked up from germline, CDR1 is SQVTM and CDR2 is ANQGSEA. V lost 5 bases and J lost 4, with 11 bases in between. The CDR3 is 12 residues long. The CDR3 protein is CSVQGVGYGYTF. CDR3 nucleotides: TGCAGCGTTCAGGGAGTCGGCTATGGCTACACCTTC.

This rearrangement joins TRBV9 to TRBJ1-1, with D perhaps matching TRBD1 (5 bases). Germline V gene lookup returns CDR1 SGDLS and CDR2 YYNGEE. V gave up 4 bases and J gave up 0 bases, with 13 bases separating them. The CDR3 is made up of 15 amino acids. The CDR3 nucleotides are TGTGCCAGCAGCCCCCTGGGGCAGATGAACACTGAAGCTTTCTTT. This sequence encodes CASSPLGQMNTEAFF.

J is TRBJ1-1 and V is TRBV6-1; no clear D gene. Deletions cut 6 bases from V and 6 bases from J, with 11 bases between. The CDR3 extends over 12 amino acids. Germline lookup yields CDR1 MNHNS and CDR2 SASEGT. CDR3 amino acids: CASSPSLPEAFF. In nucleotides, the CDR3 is TGTGCCAGCAGCCCCAGCCTCCCTGAAGCTTTCTTT.

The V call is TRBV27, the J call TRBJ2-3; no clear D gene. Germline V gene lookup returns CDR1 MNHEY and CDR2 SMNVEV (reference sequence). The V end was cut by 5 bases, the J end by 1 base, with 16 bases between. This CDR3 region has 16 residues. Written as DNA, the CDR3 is TGTGCCAGCAGTCCTTACCCAGGAAGCGGCACAGATACGCAGTATTTT. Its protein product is CASSPYPGSGTDTQYF.

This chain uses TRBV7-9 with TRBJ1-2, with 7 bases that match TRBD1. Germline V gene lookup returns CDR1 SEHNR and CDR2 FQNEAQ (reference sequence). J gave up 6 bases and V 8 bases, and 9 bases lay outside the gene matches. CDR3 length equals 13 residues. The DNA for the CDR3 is TGTGCCAGCTGGTGGGCAGGGGGGAATGGCTACACCTTC. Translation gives CASWWAGGNGYTF. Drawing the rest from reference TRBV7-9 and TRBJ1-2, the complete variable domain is DTGVSQNPRHKITKRGQNVTFRCDPISEHNRLYWYRQTLGQGPEFLTYFQNEAQLEKSRLLSDRFSAERPKGSFSTLEIQRTEQGDSAMYLCASWWAGGNGYTFGSGTRLTVV.

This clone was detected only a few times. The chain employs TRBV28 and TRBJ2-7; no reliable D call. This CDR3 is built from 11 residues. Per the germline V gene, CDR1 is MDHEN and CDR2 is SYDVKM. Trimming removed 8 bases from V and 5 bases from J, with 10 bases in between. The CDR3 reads CASATQHEQYF. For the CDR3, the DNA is TGTGCCAGCGCTACTCAACACGAGCAGTACTTC.

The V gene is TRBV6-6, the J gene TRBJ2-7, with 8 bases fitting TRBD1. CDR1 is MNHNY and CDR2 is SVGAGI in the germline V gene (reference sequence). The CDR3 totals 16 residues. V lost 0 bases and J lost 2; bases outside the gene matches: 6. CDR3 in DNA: TGTGCCAGCAGTTACTCCCTGACAGGGGTAACCTACGAGCAGTACTTC. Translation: CASSYSLTGVTYEQYF.

In DNA, the CDR3 is TGTGCCAGCAGTTTGGGACAGGAGACCTACAATGAGCAGTTCTTC. Residues: CASSLGQETYNEQFF. This chain uses TRBV28 with TRBJ2-1; 8 bases align to TRBD1. The CDR3 spans 15 residues. Trimming cost V 3 bases and J 2 bases; bases outside gene matches: 3. In germline, CDR1 is MDHEN, CDR2 SYDVKM.

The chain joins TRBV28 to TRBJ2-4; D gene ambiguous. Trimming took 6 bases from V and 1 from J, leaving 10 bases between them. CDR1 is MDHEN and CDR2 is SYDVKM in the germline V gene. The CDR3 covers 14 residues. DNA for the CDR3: TGTGCCAGCAGCCCCTGGACCGCCAAAAACATTCAGTACTTC. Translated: CASSPWTAKNIQYF.

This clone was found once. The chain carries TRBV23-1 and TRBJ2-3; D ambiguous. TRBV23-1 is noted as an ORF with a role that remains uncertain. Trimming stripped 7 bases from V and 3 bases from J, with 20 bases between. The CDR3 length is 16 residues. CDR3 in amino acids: CASTPLEENRTDTQYF. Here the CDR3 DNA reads TGCGCCAGCACGCCTCTCGAAGAGAACCGAACAGATACGCAGTATTTT.

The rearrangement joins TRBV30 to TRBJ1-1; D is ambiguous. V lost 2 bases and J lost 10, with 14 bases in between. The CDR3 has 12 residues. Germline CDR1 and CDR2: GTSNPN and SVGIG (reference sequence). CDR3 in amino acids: CAWSRWGSGAFF. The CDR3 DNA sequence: TGTGCCTGGAGTCGCTGGGGTTCTGGAGCTTTCTTT.

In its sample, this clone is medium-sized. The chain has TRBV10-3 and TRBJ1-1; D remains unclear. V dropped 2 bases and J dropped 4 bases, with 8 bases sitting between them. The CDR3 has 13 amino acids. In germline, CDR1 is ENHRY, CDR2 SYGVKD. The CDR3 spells CAISEGQVTEAFF. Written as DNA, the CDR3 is TGTGCCATCAGTGAGGGGCAGGTCACTGAAGCTTTCTTT.

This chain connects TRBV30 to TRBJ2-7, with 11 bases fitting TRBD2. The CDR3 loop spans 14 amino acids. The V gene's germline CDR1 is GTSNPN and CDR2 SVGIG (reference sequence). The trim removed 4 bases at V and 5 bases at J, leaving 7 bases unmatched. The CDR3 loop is CAWNFLLAGDEQYF. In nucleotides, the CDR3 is TGTGCCTGGAATTTTCTACTAGCGGGAGACGAGCAGTACTTC. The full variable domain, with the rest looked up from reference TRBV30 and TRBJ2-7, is SQTIHQWPATLVQPVGSPLSLECTVEGTSNPNLYWYRQAAGRGLQLLFYSVGIGQISSEVPQNLSASRPQDRQFILSSKKLLLSDSGFYLCAWNFLLAGDEQYFGPGTRLTVT.

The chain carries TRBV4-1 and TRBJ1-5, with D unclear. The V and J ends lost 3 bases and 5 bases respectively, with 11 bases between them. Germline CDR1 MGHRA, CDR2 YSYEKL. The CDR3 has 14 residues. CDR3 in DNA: TGCGCCAGCAGCCACGACGGAGGGCATCAGCCCCAGCATTTT. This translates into CASSHDGGHQPQHF.

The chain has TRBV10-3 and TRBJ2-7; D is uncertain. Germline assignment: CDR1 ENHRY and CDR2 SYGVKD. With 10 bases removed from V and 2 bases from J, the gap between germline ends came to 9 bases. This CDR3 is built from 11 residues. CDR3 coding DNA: TGTGCCACCCAGAGTACCTACGAGCAGTACTTC. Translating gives CATQSTYEQYF.

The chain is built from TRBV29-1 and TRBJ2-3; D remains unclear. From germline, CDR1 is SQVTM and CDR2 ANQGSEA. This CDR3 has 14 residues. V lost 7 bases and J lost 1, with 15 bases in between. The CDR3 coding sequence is TGCAGCGGCAACGTAGCCCCTGGCACAGATACGCAGTATTTT. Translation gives CSGNVAPGTDTQYF.

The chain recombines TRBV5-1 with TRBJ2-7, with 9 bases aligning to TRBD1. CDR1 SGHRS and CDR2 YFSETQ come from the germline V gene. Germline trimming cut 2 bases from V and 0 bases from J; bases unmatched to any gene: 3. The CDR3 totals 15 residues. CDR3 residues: CASSLGTGSSYEQYF. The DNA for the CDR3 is TGCGCCAGCAGCTTAGGGACAGGGAGCTCCTACGAGCAGTACTTC.

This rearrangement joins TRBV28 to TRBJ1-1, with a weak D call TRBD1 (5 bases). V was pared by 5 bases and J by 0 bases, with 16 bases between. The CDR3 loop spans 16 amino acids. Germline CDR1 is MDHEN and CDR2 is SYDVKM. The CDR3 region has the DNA TGTGCCAGCAGTCACCCCCCGGGACGGCTGAACACTGAAGCTTTCTTT. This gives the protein CASSHPPGRLNTEAFF.

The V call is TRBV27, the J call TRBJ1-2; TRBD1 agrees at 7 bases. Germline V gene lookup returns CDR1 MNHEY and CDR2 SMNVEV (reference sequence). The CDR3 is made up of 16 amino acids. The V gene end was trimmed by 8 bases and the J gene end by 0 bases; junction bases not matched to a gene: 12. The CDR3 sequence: CASGLSQGLPNYGYTF. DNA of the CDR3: TGTGCCAGCGGTCTTTCACAGGGGTTACCTAACTATGGCTACACCTTC.

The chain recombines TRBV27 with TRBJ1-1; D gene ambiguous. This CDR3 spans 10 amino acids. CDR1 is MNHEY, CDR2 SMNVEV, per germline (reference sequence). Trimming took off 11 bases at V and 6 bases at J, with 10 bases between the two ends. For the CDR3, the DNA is TGTGCCTCGGCCGGGCCTGAAGCTTTCTTT. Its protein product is CASAGPEAFF.

The CDR3 region has the DNA TGTGCCAGCTCAACCGGCCCGGGGCAGTTCTTC. This translates into CASSTGPGQFF. The chain links TRBV18 to TRBJ2-1; D remains unclear. Germline CDR1 is KGHSH and CDR2 is LQKENI. Deletions cut 5 bases from V and 12 bases from J, with 11 bases between. This CDR3 has 11 amino acids.

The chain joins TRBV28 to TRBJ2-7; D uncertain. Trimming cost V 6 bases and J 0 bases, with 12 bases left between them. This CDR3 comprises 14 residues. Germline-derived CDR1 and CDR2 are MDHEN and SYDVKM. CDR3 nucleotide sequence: TGTGCCAGCAGGATGACTGGCAGCTCCTACGAGCAGTACTTC. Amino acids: CASRMTGSSYEQYF.

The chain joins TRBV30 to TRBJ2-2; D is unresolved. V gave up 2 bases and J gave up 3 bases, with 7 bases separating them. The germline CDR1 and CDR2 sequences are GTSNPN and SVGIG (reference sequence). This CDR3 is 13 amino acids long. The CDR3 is CAWSFTYTGELFF. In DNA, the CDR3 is TGTGCCTGGAGTTTTACGTACACCGGGGAGCTGTTTTTT.

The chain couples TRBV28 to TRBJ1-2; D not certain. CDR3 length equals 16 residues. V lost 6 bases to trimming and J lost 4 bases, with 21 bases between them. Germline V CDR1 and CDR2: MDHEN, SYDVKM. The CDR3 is CASRPGGQTSPYGYTF. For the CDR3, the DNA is TGTGCCAGCAGGCCCGGTGGTCAGACCTCCCCCTATGGCTACACCTTC.